One sample yielded the 14 T cell receptor beta chains listed below, sequenced in a study of cytomegalovirus exposure and HLA in healthy donors. TCRdb keeps only in-frame clones here, not all; method: immunoSEQ multiplex PCR. This table holds 70,000 to 80,000 clones, around 94% found once. The sample comprised PBMCs. These receptors came from a woman between 18 and 30 years old in good health and CMV-seronegative.

J is TRBJ2-7 and V is TRBV2, with 8 bases aligning to TRBD2. CDR3 size: 18 residues. Per the germline V gene, CDR1 is SNHLY and CDR2 is FYNNEI. The ends lost 4 bases at V and 0 bases at J; junction bases unmatched: 14. DNA of the CDR3: TGTGCCAGCAGTGTACGTCTAGCGGGCCAAACCCCCTCCTACGAGCAGTACTTC. Translating it yields CASSVRLAGQTPSYEQYF. The full variable domain, completed using reference TRBV2 and TRBJ2-7, is EPEVTQTPSHQVTQMGQEVILRCVPISNHLYFYWYRQILGQKVEFLVSFYNNEISEKSEIFDDQFSVERPDGSNFTLKIRSTKLEDSAMYFCASSVRLAGQTPSYEQYFGPGTRLTVT.

The genes are TRBV19 and TRBJ2-7, with D maybe TRBD1 (5 bases). The CDR3 totals 14 residues. Trimming took off 3 bases at V and 3 bases at J, with 12 bases between the two ends. The germline V gene has CDR1 LNHDA and CDR2 SQIVND (reference sequence). The CDR3 sequence: CASSIGAGNYEQYF. CDR3 bases: TGTGCCAGTAGTATTGGGGCAGGGAACTACGAGCAGTACTTC.

This sequence joins TRBV30 and TRBJ2-1; TRBD1 matches at 7 bases. From germline, CDR1 is GTSNPN and CDR2 SVGIG (reference sequence). The CDR3 has 14 residues. V dropped 4 bases and J dropped 7; count of bases not matched to a gene: 10. CDR3 loop: CAWTGTGVGNEQFF. In nucleotides, the CDR3 is TGTGCCTGGACGGGAACAGGGGTAGGGAATGAGCAGTTCTTC.

CDR3 DNA: TGTGCCAGCAGTGAATTGAGTGTGTGGGGACAGGGAATCACCGGGGAGCTGTTTTTT. Amino acid sequence: CASSELSVWGQGITGELFF. The chain is built from TRBV2 and TRBJ2-2; 9 bases match TRBD1. CDR3 length: 19 amino acids. J was trimmed by 4 bases and V by 2 bases; bases with no gene match: 14. Germline values: CDR1 SNHLY, CDR2 FYNNEI.

The chain joins TRBV2 to TRBJ2-1, with 10 nucleotides matching TRBD2. In germline, CDR1 is SNHLY, CDR2 FYNNEI. V was pared by 6 bases and J by 14 bases, with 10 bases of the junction left unmatched. The CDR3 runs 13 residues. Here the CDR3 reads CASRGGLAGVEFF. CDR3 sequence (DNA): TGTGCCAGCAGGGGTGGGCTAGCGGGAGTAGAGTTCTTC.

V gene TRBV4-1 combines with J gene TRBJ2-5, with D uncertain. With 1 base removed from V and 4 bases from J, the gap between germline ends came to 7 bases. Per the germline V gene, CDR1 is MGHRA and CDR2 is YSYEKL. CDR3 size: 13 residues. The CDR3 loop reads CASSQVERETQYF. Here the CDR3 DNA reads TGCGCCAGCAGCCAAGTAGAAAGAGAGACCCAGTACTTC.

V is TRBV4-2 and J is TRBJ2-1; 9 bases match TRBD1. CDR1 is LGHNA and CDR2 is YNFKEQ in the germline V gene. The CDR3 has 15 amino acids. After removal of 3 bases from V and 4 bases from J, the junction contained 4 bases not matched to a gene. DNA for the CDR3: TGTGCCAGCAGCCAGGGGACAGGGTCGTACAATGAGCAGTTCTTC. It is translated as CASSQGTGSYNEQFF.

The rearrangement uses TRBV15 and TRBJ2-7; TRBD1 matches 9 bases. Germline CDR1 and CDR2: LNHNV and YYDKDF (reference sequence). The CDR3 has 15 residues. The J segment lost 3 bases and the V segment lost 2 bases, leaving 5 bases of the junction unmatched. The CDR3 bases are TGTGCCACCAGCAGACGGGGACAGGGAATCTACGAGCAGTACTTC. It translates to CATSRRGQGIYEQYF.

The chain combines TRBV27 with TRBJ1-1; no clear D. The CDR3 spans 14 residues. From germline, CDR1 is MNHEY and CDR2 SMNVEV (reference sequence). Between the trimmed V and J ends, which lost 4 bases and 7 bases, there was a span of 16 bases. CDR3 in amino acids: CASSSTLSTGEAFF. CDR3 bases: TGTGCCAGCAGTTCGACCTTAAGCACGGGTGAAGCTTTCTTT.

The chain carries TRBV5-1 and TRBJ2-7, with D tentatively TRBD1 (6 bases). The germline V and J ends were trimmed by 1 base and 7 bases, with 12 bases remaining between them. The CDR3 contains 13 residues. CDR1 and CDR2 (germline): SGHRS, YFSETQ. The DNA of the CDR3 is TGCGCCAGCAGCTTGTCAGGGGCCGGGGAGCAGTACTTC. The encoded protein is CASSLSGAGEQYF.

DNA for the CDR3: TGTGCCAGCAGCTTATTTAGGGGCTCTGGGGCCAACGTCCTGACTTTC. This sequence encodes CASSLFRGSGANVLTF. The chain carries TRBV5-8 and TRBJ2-6, with a tentative D call TRBD1 (5 bases). The CDR3 loop spans 16 amino acids. In germline, CDR1 is SGHTS, CDR2 YDEGEE. The germline V and J ends were trimmed by 2 bases and 0 bases, with 9 bases remaining between them.

The genes are TRBV7-9 and TRBJ2-3, with 9 bases aligning to TRBD2. The J segment lost 5 bases and the V segment lost 3 bases, leaving 9 bases of the junction unmatched. Germline V gene lookup returns CDR1 SEHNR and CDR2 FQNEAQ (reference sequence). There are 16 residues in the CDR3. The CDR3 region has the DNA TGTGCCAGCAGCTTCGCGGCTAGCGGGGTTGGAGATACGCAGTATTTT. Translating it yields CASSFAASGVGDTQYF.

The chain joins TRBV7-8 to TRBJ1-5; tentatively, D is TRBD1 (5 bases). The CDR3 has 13 residues. V lost 6 bases and J 7 bases, leaving 13 bases between the germline ends. Per germline, CDR1 SGHVS and CDR2 FQNEAQ. The CDR3, as DNA: TGTGCCAGCAGTTATCAGGGTCGACAGCCCCAGCATTTT. This sequence encodes CASSYQGRQPQHF.

V gene TRBV28 combines with J gene TRBJ2-5; 7 positions match TRBD2. The CDR3 length is 18 residues. The germline V gene has CDR1 MDHEN and CDR2 SYDVKM. The trim removed 7 bases at V and 0 bases at J, leaving 17 bases unmatched. The chain's CDR3 is CASTPGAGLINYQETQYF. CDR3 in DNA: TGTGCCAGCACACCTGGCGCGGGACTAATAAATTACCAAGAGACCCAGTACTTC.